Included here is one T cell receptor (beta chain) sequence, with context. Antigen: not known. The CDR3 loop spans 13 amino acids. V shed 6 bases and J shed 3 bases, with 9 bases lying between them. From germline, CDR1 is SNHLY and CDR2 FYNNEI. The record originates from a study of cytomegalovirus exposure and HLA in healthy donors. Vbeta (60) and Jbeta (13) primers were used in the PCR. Method: immunoSEQ multiplex PCR; TCRdb's copy keeps in-frame clones and lacks some. Of about 140,000 clones listed, 65% to 85% are singletons. Study findings and constraints: Within an earlier analysis, most TCR beta V segments proved productive either about 87% or about 30% of the time. In a later analysis, a missense DCLRE1C variant was linked to TCR beta V- and J-gene trimming.

The source of this sequence is a man younger than 35 in good health and CMV-seronegative. The chain recombines TRBV2 with TRBJ1-3; TRBD1 is a possible D gene (5 bases). The sample comprised PBMCs. CDR3 in amino acids: CASRGGDGNTIYF. In DNA form, the CDR3 reads TGTGCCAGCAGGGGGGGGGATGGAAACACCATATATTTT.